The 3 T cell receptor beta chains given below trace back to one sample, sequenced in a study of T cells in Graves' hyperthyroidism and ophthalmopathy. The investigators amplified TCR beta CDR3 regions from RNA transcripts. The HTBI primer set drove a first-round RT-PCR of the TCR CDR3. TCRdb analysed the multiplex PCR reads with MiXCR anew, one entry per CDR3 protein. The sample shows some 460,000 distinct CDR3 sequences, approximately 14% of them seen only once. Sequencing was carried out using blood. These receptor sequences come from a woman between 18 and 29 years old with Graves' hyperthyroidism.

This clonotype appeared many times. CDR3 sequence reads: CAISSPDRKNNEQFF. The CDR3 DNA is TGTGCCATCAGTTCCCCCGACAGGAAAAACAATGAGCAGTTCTTC. This chain joins TRBV10-3 and TRBJ2-1, with D perhaps matching TRBD1 (6 bases). CDR3 length: 15 residues. The germline V gene encodes CDR1 ENHRY and CDR2 SYGVKD. V was pared by 5 bases and J by 5 bases, with 16 bases between.

Points on this clonotype: Given a much more abundant clone one base away, this may be a read error. The gene calls are TRBV20-1 and TRBJ1-3, with D possibly matching TRBD1 (5 bases). The CDR3 totals 13 residues. Germline lookup yields CDR1 DFQATT and CDR2 SNEGSKA (reference sequence). CDR3 in amino acids: CSAHGGSGNTICF. CDR3 DNA: TGCAGTGCCCACGGGGGATCGGGAAACACCATATGTTTT.

This clonotype has a count of ten or more. The chain is built from TRBV7-8 and TRBJ2-2; D call uncertain. V lost 3 bases to trimming and J lost 5 bases, with 10 bases between them. Germline CDR1 and CDR2: SGHVS and FQNEAQ. The CDR3 totals 14 residues. CDR3 amino acids: CASSFYGKTGELFF. The CDR3 DNA reads TGTGCCAGCAGCTTTTATGGGAAAACCGGGGAGCTGTTTTTT.